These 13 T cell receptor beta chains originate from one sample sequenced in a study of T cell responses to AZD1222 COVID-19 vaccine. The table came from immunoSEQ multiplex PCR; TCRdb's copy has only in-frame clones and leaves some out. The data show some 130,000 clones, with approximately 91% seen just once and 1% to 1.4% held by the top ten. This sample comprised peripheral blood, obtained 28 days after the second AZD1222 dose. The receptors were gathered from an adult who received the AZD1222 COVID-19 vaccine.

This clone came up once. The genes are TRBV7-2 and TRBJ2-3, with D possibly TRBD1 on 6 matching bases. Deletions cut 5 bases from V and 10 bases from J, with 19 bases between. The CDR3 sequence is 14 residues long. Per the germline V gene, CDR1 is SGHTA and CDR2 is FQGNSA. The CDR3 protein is CASSPLGTGTPQYF. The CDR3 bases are TGTGCCAGCAGCCCACTGGGAACAGGGACCCCGCAGTATTTT.

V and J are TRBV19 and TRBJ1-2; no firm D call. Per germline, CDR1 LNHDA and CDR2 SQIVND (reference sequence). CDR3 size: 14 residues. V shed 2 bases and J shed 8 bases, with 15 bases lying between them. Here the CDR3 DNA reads TGTGCCAGTAGTATAAACGGTGGGGATTTGGGCTACACCTTC. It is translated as CASSINGGDLGYTF.

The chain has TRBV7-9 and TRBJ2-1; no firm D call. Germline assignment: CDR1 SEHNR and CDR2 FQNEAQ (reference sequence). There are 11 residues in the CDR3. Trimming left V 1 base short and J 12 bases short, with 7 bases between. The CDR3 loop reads CASSLGRAQFF. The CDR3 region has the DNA TGTGCCAGCAGCTTAGGAAGGGCGCAGTTCTTC.

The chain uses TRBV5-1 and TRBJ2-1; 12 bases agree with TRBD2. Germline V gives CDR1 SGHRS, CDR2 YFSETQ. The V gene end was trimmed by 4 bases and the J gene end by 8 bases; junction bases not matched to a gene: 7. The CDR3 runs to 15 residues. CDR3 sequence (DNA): TGCGCCAGCAGCCACGGGACTAGCGGGTACTATGAGCAGTTCTTC. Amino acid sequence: CASSHGTSGYYEQFF.

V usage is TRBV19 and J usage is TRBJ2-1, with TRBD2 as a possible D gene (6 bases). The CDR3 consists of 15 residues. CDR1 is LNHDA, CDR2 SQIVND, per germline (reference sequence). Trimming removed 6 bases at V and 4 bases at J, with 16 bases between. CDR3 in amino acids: CASSPIGGEYNEQFF. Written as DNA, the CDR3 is TGTGCCAGTAGCCCTATCGGGGGAGAATACAATGAGCAGTTCTTC.

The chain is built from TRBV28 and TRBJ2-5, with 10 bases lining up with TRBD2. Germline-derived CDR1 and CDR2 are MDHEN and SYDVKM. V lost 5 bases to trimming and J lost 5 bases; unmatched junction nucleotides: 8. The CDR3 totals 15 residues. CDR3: CASSQSGRADETQYF. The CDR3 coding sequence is TGTGCCAGCAGTCAAAGCGGGAGGGCGGACGAGACCCAGTACTTC.

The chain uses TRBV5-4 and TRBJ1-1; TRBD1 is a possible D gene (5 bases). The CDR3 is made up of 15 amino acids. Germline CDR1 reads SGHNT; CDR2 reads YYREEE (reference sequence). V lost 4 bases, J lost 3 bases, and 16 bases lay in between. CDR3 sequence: CASSQRDREYTEAFF. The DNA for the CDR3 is TGTGCCAGCAGCCAAAGGGACCGGGAGTACACTGAAGCTTTCTTT.

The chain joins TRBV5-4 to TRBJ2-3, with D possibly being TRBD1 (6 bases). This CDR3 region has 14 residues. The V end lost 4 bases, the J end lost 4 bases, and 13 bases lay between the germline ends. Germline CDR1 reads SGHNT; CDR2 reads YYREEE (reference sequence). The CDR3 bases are TGTGCCAGCAGCGTAACAGGGTATTCAGATACGCAGTATTTT. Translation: CASSVTGYSDTQYF.

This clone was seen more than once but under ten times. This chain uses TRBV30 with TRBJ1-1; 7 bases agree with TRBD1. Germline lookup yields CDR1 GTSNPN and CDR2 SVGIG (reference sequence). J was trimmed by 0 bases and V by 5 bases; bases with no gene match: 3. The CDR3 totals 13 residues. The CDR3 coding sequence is TGTGCCTGGGCGACAGGGCTGAACACTGAAGCTTTCTTT. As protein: CAWATGLNTEAFF.

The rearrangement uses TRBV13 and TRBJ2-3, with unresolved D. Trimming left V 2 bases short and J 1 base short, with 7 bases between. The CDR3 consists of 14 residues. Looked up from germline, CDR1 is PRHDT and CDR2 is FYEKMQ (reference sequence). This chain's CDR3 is CASSLRPGTDTQYF. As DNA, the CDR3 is TGTGCCAGCAGCTTAAGGCCTGGCACAGATACGCAGTATTTT.

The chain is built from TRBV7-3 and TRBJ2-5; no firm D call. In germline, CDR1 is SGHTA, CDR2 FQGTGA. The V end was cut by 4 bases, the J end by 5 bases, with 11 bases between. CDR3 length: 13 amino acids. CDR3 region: CASSYGSQETQYF. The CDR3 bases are TGTGCCAGCAGCTACGGGTCGCAGGAGACCCAGTACTTC.

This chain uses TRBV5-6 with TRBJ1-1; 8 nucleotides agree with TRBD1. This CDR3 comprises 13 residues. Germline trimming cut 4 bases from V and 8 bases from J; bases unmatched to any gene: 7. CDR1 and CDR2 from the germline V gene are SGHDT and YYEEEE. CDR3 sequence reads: CASSTTGTGEAFF. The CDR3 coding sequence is TGTGCCAGCAGCACTACCGGGACAGGAGAAGCTTTCTTT.

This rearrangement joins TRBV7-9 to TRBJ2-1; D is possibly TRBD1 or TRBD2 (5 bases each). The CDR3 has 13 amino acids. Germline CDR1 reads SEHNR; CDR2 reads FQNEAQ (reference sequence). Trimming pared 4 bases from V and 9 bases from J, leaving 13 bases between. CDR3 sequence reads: CASSSDSRGEQFF. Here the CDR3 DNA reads TGTGCCAGCAGCTCCGACAGCCGGGGTGAGCAGTTCTTC.